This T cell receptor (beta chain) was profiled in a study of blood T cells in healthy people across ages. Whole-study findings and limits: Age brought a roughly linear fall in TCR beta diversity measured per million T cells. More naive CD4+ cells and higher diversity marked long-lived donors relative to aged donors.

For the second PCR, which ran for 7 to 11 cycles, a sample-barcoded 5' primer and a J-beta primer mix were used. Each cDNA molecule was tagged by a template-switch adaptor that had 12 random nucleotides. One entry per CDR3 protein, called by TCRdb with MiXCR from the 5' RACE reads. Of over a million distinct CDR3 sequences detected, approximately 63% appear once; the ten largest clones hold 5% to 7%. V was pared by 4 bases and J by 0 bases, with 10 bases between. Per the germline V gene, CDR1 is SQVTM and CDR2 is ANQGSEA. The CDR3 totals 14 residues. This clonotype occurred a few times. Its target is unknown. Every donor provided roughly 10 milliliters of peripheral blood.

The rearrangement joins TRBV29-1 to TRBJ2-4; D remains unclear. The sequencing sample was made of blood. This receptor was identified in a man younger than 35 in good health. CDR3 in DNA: TGCAGCGTTGCGTGGGAACTAGCCAAAAACATTCAGTACTTC. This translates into CSVAWELAKNIQYF.